This TCR beta chain was sequenced for a study of T-cell reconstitution after alpha-beta-depleted transplantation in children. The study's findings and limits: Where some patients showed high TCRbeta diversity at day 60, it came from recipient T cells and thymic progenitors that had survived.

For TCRbeta, the library was prepared with unique molecular identifiers. TCRdb re-derived calls from the PCR reads in MiXCR, one entry per CDR3 protein. The sample has 450,000 to 550,000 distinct CDR3 sequences, over 9.5% seen once; the top ten hold approximately 14%. Turning to this clonotype: Its antigen is currently unknown.

Trimming stripped 0 bases from V and 4 bases from J, with 12 bases between. The CDR3 extends over 15 amino acids. The germline CDR1 and CDR2 sequences are MNHEY and SVGAGI. V usage is TRBV6-5 and J usage is TRBJ1-1; D uncertain. The receptor's source is a female patient between 2 and 15 years old who had a stem cell transplant for aplastic anemia, so the T cells may come from the graft donor. The sequencing used PBMCs, mostly from graft donor cells, collected 180 days after TCRalphabeta/CD19-depleted stem cell transplant. The CDR3 coding sequence is TGTGCCAGCAGTTACTCGAACCCGGCCCGCACTGAAGCTTTCTTT. Protein: CASSYSNPARTEAFF.